This is a list of T cell receptor beta chains from one sample in a study of T cell responses to AZD1222 COVID-19 vaccine. Measured with immunoSEQ multiplex PCR; TCRdb has only the in-frame clones, and not every one. The table records roughly 180,000 clones, about 90% of them present only once. The sequencing here drew on peripheral blood, taken on day 0 of AZD1222 vaccination. These receptors were taken from an adult in good health. CDR3s include the opening cysteine and the closing phenylalanine or tryptophan. The order of the fields is D gene, clone size, J gene, V gene, CDR3 DNA, CDR3 protein. The D gene is left open where the match is weak. The listing skips clone size in some rows; elsewhere it reads once, few, many or a size class.

. | . | TRBJ1-2 | TRBV4-1 | TGCGCCAGCAGCCAAGAACCGGGGCGGGACTATGGCTACACCTTC | CASSQEPGRDYGYTF
. | . | TRBJ2-7 | TRBV27 | TGTGCCAGCAGCTCCCTAAGGTTCACGGGGGCGGAAGGGTTCTCCTACGAGCAGTACTTC | CASSSLRFTGAEGFSYEQYF
. | . | TRBJ1-1 | TRBV6-5 | TGTGCCAGCACCCTCGGCGGGAACACTGAAGCTTTCTTT | CASTLGGNTEAFF
. | . | TRBJ2-2 | TRBV29-1 | TGCAGCGTTGGTGGGGGGACACTTCCCACCGGGGAGCTGTTTTTT | CSVGGGTLPTGELFF
. | once | TRBJ1-2 | TRBV25-1 | TGTGCCAGCAGTGAATACAGACACGGTGGCTACACCTTC | CASSEYRHGGYTF
TRBD2 | . | TRBJ2-3 | TRBV6-4 | TGTGCCAGCAGCCCGGGACTAGCGGGAGGTGGAGATACGCAGTATTTT | CASSPGLAGGGDTQYF
. | . | TRBJ2-7 | TRBV28 | TGTGCCAGCAGGCGGACAGAGATAGCCTACGAGCAGTACTTC | CASRRTEIAYEQYF
. | . | TRBJ1-1 | TRBV6-1 | TGTGCCAGCAGTGAAGCGTCCCCTAGGAACACTGAAGCTTTCTTT | CASSEASPRNTEAFF
TRBD1 | . | TRBJ1-2 | TRBV2 | TGTGCCAGCAGCTCCGGGACAGAAGTCGGGAGAAACTATGGCTACACCTTC | CASSSGTEVGRNYGYTF
. | . | TRBJ1-3 | TRBV5-1 | TGCGCCAGCAGCTTGTATTCCGCTGGAAACACCATATATTTT | CASSLYSAGNTIYF
. | . | TRBJ1-3 | TRBV29-1 | TGCAGCGTCGGGACAACCGGAAACACCATATATTTT | CSVGTTGNTIYF
. | . | TRBJ2-7 | TRBV29-1 | TGCAGCGCCTCAGGAGCTAGCGACGAGCAGTACTTC | CSASGASDEQYF
TRBD1 | . | TRBJ1-4 | TRBV2 | TGTGCCAGCAGGAGTCAGGGGGCGGAATTGGCAACTAATGAAAAACTGTTTTTT | CASRSQGAELATNEKLFF
. | . | TRBJ1-2 | TRBV10-2 | TGCGCCAGCAGTGATCAGGTCTCCTATGGCTACACCTTC | CASSDQVSYGYTF
TRBD2 | . | TRBJ2-1 | TRBV6-2/TRBV6-3 | TGTGCCAGCAGTTCCGGCGGGAGGGCCCGCTACAATGAGCAGTTCTTC | CASSSGGRARYNEQFF
. | . | TRBJ2-1 | TRBV30 | TGTGCCTGGAGTGTTTCCCATAATGAGCAGTTCTTC | CAWSVSHNEQFF
. | . | TRBJ1-1 | TRBV13 | TGTGCCAGCAGCTCACGACAGGCTGAAGCTTTCTTT | CASSSRQAEAFF
. | . | TRBJ2-4 | TRBV27 | TGTGCCAGCAGTCCGATTCTAGGGGAGTTGAACATTCAGTACTTC | CASSPILGELNIQYF
. | . | TRBJ1-6 | TRBV7-3 | TGTGCCAGCAGCTTCGGGACGGAGAATTCACCCCTCCACTTT | CASSFGTENSPLHF
TRBD1 | . | TRBJ1-1 | TRBV27 | TGTGCCAGCGGACAGGGTGACACTGAAGCTTTCTTT | CASGQGDTEAFF
. | . | TRBJ1-2 | TRBV19 | TGTGCCAGTATTCCCCTGGGAGGGCAGCGTAACTATGGCTACACCTTC | CASIPLGGQRNYGYTF
TRBD2 | . | TRBJ2-2 | TRBV10-3 | TGTGCCATCAGTGACCCGGGACTAGCGAATAAAAACACCGGGGAGCTGTTTTTT | CAISDPGLANKNTGELFF
. | once | TRBJ2-5 | TRBV15 | TGTGCCACCAGCAGAGATCCGTCTGGGGAGGAGACCCAGTACTTC | CATSRDPSGEETQYF
. | once | TRBJ2-6 | TRBV5-1 | TGCGCCAGCGGGCGGGGTCTGGACTCTGGGGCCAACGTCCTGACTTTC | CASGRGLDSGANVLTF
. | few | TRBJ2-7 | TRBV6-5 | TGTGCCAGCAAAGGGGGGCACTACGAGCAGTACTTC | CASKGGHYEQYF
TRBD1 | . | TRBJ1-2 | TRBV12-3/TRBV12-4 | TGTGCCAGCAGCCCGGGACAGGGCTATGGCTACACCTTC | CASSPGQGYGYTF
. | . | TRBJ1-1 | TRBV6-5 | TGTGCCAGCCTGATAAAAACTGAAGCTTTCTTT | CASLIKTEAFF
. | . | TRBJ2-1 | TRBV11-3 | TGTGCCAGCAGCTTAGGGACTGGATCCTACAATGAGCAGTTCTTC | CASSLGTGSYNEQFF
. | . | TRBJ1-5 | TRBV19 | TGTGCCAGTAGTATAATTTCTGGTCAGCCCCAGCATTTT | CASSIISGQPQHF
. | . | TRBJ2-3 | TRBV7-9 | TGTGCCAGCAGCCCGGACACTGTCCAAGATACGCAGTATTTT | CASSPDTVQDTQYF
. | . | TRBJ2-7 | TRBV2 | TGTGCCAGCAGTTTCCCGAACTCCTACGAGCAGTACTTC | CASSFPNSYEQYF
. | . | TRBJ1-2 | TRBV19 | TGTGCCAGTAGTATGGGGGTGCGGGGAACCTATGGCTACACCTTC | CASSMGVRGTYGYTF
. | . | TRBJ2-7 | TRBV2 | TGTGCCAGCAGTGGTTCTATCCACGAGCAGTACTTC | CASSGSIHEQYF
. | . | TRBJ1-1 | TRBV11-2 | TGTGCCAGCAGCTTAATGGGCAGGGCGAACACTGAAGCTTTCTTT | CASSLMGRANTEAFF
TRBD1 | . | TRBJ1-6 | TRBV7-8 | TGTGCCAGCAGCTTAGCGCCGGACAGGTCGCCCCTCCACTTT | CASSLAPDRSPLHF
TRBD2 | . | TRBJ2-1 | TRBV19 | TGTGCCAGTAGTATAGCGGCTAGCGGGGGCCCCTACAATGAGCAGTTCTTC | CASSIAASGGPYNEQFF
. | few | TRBJ2-7 | TRBV12-3/TRBV12-4 | TGTGCCAGCAGTTTCGGGATCTCCTACGAGCAGTACTTC | CASSFGISYEQYF
TRBD1 | . | TRBJ1-1 | TRBV19 | TGTGCCAGTAGTGAGGACAGGGGGAACACTGAAGCTTTCTTT | CASSEDRGNTEAFF
. | few | TRBJ1-2 | TRBV19 | TGTGCCAGTACCCTGGAGTTAGGCGGCGGCTACACCTTC | CASTLELGGGYTF
. | . | TRBJ2-1 | TRBV6-5 | TGTGCCAGCAGCCCGATTCCGGCCGCCTACAATGAGCAGTTCTTC | CASSPIPAAYNEQFF
. | . | TRBJ1-2 | TRBV28 | TGTGCCAGCAGTCTTGGGCAGCCTTATGGCTACACCTTC | CASSLGQPYGYTF
. | . | TRBJ2-7 | TRBV9 | TGTGCCAGCAGCGTGGCTAGCGAGCCCTACGAGCAGTACTTC | CASSVASEPYEQYF
TRBD2 | . | TRBJ2-1 | TRBV19 | TGTGCCAGTAGTATCGTACGGGGACTAGGTATATCCGACAATGAGCAGTTCTTC | CASSIVRGLGISDNEQFF
. | . | TRBJ1-5 | TRBV6-5 | TGTGCCAGCAGTTACTCAAACAATCAGCCCCAGCATTTT | CASSYSNNQPQHF
TRBD2 | . | TRBJ2-2 | TRBV4-1 | TGCGCCAGCAGCCTAAAAGTTCCCGCGGGGGGTGACACCGGGGAGCTGTTTTTT | CASSLKVPAGGDTGELFF
TRBD1 | . | TRBJ1-1 | TRBV7-6 | TGTGCCAGCAGTCGCGGGACAGGGGGTGAAGCTTTCTTT | CASSRGTGGEAFF
. | . | TRBJ1-1 | TRBV18 | TGTGCCAGCTCACCGGGGGGGCTCGCTGAAGCTTTCTTT | CASSPGGLAEAFF
TRBD2 | few | TRBJ2-5 | TRBV5-1 | TGCGCCAGCAGCCGGAAGGCGGCGGGAGGGAGTCAAGAGACCCAGTACTTC | CASSRKAAGGSQETQYF
. | . | TRBJ1-1 | TRBV18 | TGTGCCAGCTCACGGGACCGAGGGGGTGAAGCTTTCTTT | CASSRDRGGEAFF
. | . | TRBJ1-6 | TRBV12-3/TRBV12-4 | TGTGCCAGCAGTTTAGCGCGAGATTCACCCCTCCACTTT | CASSLARDSPLHF
TRBD1 | . | TRBJ1-2 | TRBV28 | TGTGCCAGCAGTTTACCGGGACAGGGGGCTGGTGGCTACACCTTC | CASSLPGQGAGGYTF
TRBD2 | . | TRBJ2-3 | TRBV4-2 | TGTGCCAGCAGCCCCTCGTTTATTTCTGGACTAGCGGGAGGAGATACGCAGTATTTT | CASSPSFISGLAGGDTQYF
TRBD2 | . | TRBJ2-7 | TRBV3-1/TRBV3-2 | TGTGCCAGCAGCCGGACTAGCGGGAGTCTCTACGAGCAGTACTTC | CASSRTSGSLYEQYF
. | . | TRBJ2-7 | TRBV7-7 | TGTGCCAGCAGCTTAGAGGGGACAACCGAGCAGTACTTC | CASSLEGTTEQYF